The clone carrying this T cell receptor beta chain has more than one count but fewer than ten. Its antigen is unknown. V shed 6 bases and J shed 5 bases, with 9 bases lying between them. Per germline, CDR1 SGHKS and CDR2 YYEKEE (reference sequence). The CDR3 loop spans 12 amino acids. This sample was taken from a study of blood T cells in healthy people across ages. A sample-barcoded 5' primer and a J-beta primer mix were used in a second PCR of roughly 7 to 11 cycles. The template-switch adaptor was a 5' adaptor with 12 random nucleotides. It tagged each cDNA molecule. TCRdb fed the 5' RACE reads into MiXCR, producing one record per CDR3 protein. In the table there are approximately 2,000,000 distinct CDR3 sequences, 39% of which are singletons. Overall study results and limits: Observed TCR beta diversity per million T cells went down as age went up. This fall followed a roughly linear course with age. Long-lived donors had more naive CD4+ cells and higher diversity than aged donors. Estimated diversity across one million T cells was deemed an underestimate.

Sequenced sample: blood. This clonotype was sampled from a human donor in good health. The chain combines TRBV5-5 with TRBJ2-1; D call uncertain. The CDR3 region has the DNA TGTGCCAGCATCCCTGCGAACAATGAGCAGTTCTTC. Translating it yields CASIPANNEQFF. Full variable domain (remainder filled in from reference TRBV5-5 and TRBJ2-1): DAGVTQSPTHLIKTRGQQVTLRCSPISGHKSVSWYQQVLGQGPQFIFQYYEKEERGRGNFPDRFSARQFPNYSSELNVNALLLGDSALYLCASIPANNEQFFGPGTRLTVL.